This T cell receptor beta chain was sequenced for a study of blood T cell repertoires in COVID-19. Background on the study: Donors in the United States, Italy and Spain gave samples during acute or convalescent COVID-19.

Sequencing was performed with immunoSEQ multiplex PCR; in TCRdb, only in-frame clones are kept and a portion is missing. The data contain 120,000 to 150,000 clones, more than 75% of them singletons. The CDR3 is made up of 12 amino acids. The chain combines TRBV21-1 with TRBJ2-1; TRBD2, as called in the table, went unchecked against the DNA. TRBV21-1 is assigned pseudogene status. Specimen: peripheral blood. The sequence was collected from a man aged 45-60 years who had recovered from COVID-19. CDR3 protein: CASSLNYNEQFF. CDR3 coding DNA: TGTGCCAGCAGCCTTAACTACAATGAGCAGTTCTTC.